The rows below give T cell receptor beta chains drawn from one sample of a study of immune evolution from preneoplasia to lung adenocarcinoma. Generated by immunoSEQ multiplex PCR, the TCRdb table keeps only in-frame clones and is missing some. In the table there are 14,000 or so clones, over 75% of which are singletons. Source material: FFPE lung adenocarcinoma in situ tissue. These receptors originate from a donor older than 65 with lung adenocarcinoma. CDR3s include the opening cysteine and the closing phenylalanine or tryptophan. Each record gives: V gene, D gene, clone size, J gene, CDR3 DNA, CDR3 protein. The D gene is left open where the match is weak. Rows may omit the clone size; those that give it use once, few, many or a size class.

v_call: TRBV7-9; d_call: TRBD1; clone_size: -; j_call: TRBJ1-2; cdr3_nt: TGTGCCAGCAGCTCGGACAGGGGACTCTATGGCTACACCTTC; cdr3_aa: CASSSDRGLYGYTF
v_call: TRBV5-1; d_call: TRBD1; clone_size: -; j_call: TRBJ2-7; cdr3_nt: TGCGCCAGCAGCCTCGGACAGGGGTGGGAGCAGTACTTC; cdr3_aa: CASSLGQGWEQYF
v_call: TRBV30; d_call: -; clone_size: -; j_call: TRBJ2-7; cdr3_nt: TGTGCCTGGAGTGTCGTCAGGAACTCCTACGAGCAGTACTTC; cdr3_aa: CAWSVVRNSYEQYF
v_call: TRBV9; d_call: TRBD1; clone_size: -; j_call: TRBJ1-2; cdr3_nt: TGTGCCAGCAGCAGGACAGGGGGAGATGGCTACACCTTC; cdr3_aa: CASSRTGGDGYTF
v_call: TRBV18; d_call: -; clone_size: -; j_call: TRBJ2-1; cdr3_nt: TGTGCCAGCTCACGGCTGGACTACGGCAATGAGCAGTTCTTC; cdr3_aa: CASSRLDYGNEQFF
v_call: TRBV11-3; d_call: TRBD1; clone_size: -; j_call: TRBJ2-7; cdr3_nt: TGTGCCAGCAGCGGACAGGGTTCCTACGAGCAGTACTTC; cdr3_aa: CASSGQGSYEQYF
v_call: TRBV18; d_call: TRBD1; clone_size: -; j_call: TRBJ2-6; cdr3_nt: TGTGCCAGCTCACCACCGGGGACAGGGTACGCCAACGTCCTGACTTTC; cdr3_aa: CASSPPGTGYANVLTF
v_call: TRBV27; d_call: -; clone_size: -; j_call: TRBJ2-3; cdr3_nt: TGTGCCAGCAGTTTAAACCCCGAGGATACGCAGTATTTT; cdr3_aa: CASSLNPEDTQYF
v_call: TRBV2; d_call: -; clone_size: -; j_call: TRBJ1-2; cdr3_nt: TGTGCCAGCAGTGAACGGCAGGGTCGGAGCTACACCTTC; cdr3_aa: CASSERQGRSYTF
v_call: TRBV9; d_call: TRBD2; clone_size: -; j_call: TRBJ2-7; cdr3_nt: TGTGCCAGCAGCGTAGGGGCTAGCGGCTCGGACGAGCAGTACTTC; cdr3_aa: CASSVGASGSDEQYF
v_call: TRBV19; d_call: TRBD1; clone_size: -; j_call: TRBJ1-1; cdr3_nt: TGTGCCAGTAGTCCCTTGACAGGGGATGACACTGAAGCTTTCTTT; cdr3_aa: CASSPLTGDDTEAFF
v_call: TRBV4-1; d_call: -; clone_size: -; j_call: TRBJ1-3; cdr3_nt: TGCGCCAGCAGCCGCGGGAGTCAAAGCTCTGGAAACACCATATATTTT; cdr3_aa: CASSRGSQSSGNTIYF
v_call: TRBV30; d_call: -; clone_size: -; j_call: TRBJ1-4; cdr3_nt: TGTGCCTGGAGCCTTTCGTCTGAAAAACTGTTTTTT; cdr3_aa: CAWSLSSEKLFF
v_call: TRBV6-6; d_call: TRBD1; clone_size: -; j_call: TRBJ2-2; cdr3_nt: TGTGCCAGCAGACTCGGACAGGGTAGGGACACCGGGGAGCTGTTTTTT; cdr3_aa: CASRLGQGRDTGELFF
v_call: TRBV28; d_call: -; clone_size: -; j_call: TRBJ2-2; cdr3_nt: TGTGCCAGCGGGACAGCGGGCGCCAACACCGGGGAGCTGTTTTTT; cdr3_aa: CASGTAGANTGELFF
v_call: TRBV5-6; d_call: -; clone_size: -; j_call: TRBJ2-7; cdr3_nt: TGTGCCAGCAGCCAGCCGGGACCCCTCTCCTACGAGCAGTACTTC; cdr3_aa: CASSQPGPLSYEQYF
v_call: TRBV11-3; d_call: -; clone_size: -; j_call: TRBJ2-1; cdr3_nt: TGTGCCAGCAGCTTAGACGGGGGTGAGCAGTTCTTC; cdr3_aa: CASSLDGGEQFF
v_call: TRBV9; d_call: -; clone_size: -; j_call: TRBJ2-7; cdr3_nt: TGTGCCAGCAGCGTAGTTATAAACGAGCAGTACTTC; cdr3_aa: CASSVVINEQYF
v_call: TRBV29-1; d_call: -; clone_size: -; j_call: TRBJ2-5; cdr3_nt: TGCAGCGTTGGGCGGGGTCGGGAGACCCAGTACTTC; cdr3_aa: CSVGRGRETQYF
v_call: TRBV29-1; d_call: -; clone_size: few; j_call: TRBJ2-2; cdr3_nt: TGCAGCGTTTACTCCGGGGAGCTGTTTTTT; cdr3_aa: CSVYSGELFF
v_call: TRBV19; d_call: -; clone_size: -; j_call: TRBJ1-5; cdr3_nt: TGTGCCAGTAGTATAGAGAGTCCAGGGAAGGTAGAACAGCCCCAGCATTTT; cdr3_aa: CASSIESPGKVEQPQHF
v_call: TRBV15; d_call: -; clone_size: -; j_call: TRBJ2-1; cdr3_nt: TGTGCCACCAGCAGGTTCAATGAGCAGTTCTTC; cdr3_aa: CATSRFNEQFF
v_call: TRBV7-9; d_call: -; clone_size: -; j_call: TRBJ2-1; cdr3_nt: TGTGCCAGCAGCTTCCCCCAAACTAGCCGCCGCTCCTACAATGAGCAGTTCTTC; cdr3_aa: CASSFPQTSRRSYNEQFF
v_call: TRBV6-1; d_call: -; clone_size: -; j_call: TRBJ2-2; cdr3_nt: TGTGCCAGCAGTGGGCCCGCCACGATGGTATTCGCCGGGGAGCTGTTTTTT; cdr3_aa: CASSGPATMVFAGELFF
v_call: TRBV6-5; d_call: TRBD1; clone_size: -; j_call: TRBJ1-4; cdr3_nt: TGTGCCAGCAGCAAGAGCCGGGACAGATATGAAAAACTGTTTTTT; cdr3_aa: CASSKSRDRYEKLFF
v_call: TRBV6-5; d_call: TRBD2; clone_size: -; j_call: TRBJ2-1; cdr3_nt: TGTGCCAGCAGTTCCAGACTAGCGGGAGACAATGAGCAGTTCTTC; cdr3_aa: CASSSRLAGDNEQFF
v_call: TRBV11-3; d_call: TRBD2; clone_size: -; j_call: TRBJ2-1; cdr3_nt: TGTGCCAGCAGCTTAGATCCTGGACTAGCGGGTAATCTAGACAATGAGCAGTTCTTC; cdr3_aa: CASSLDPGLAGNLDNEQFF
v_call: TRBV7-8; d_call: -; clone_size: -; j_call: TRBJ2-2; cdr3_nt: TGTGCCAGCAGCTTATTTACCGGTTGGGTTAGCGGGGAGCTGTTTTTT; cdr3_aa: CASSLFTGWVSGELFF
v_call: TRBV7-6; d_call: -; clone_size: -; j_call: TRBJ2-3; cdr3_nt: TGTGCCAGCAGCCGTACGAGAGAGAGCACAGATACGCAGTATTTT; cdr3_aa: CASSRTRESTDTQYF